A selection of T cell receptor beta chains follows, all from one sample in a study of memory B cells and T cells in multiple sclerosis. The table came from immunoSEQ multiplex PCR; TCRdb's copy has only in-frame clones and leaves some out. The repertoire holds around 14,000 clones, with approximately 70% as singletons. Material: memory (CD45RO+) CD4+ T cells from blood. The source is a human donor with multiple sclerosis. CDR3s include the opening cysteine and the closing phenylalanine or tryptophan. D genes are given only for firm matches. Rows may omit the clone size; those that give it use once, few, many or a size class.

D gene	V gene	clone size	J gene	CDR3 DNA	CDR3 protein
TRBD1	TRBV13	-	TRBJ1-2	TGTGCCAGCAGCTTAAGGGACGCAGGGGGCAACTATGGCTACACCTTC	CASSLRDAGGNYGYTF
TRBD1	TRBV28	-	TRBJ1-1	TGTGCCAGCCGCGGACAGGGGAACACTGAAGCTTTCTTT	CASRGQGNTEAFF
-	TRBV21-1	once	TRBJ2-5	TGTGCCAGCAGCATAGGGACACCACAAGAGACCCAGTACTTC	CASSIGTPQETQYF
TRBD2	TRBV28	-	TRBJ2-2	TGTGCCAGCAACCCGGGACTATACACCGGGGAGCTGTTTTTT	CASNPGLYTGELFF
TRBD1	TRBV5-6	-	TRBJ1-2	TGTGCCAGCACCCACAGGGGGCGGCAGCTAACCCTCTATGGCTACACCTTC	CASTHRGRQLTLYGYTF
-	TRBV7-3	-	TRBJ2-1	TGTGCCAGCAGCTTATTCCCTAGCGTCTACAATGAGCAGTTCTTC	CASSLFPSVYNEQFF
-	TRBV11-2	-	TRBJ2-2	TGTGCCAGCAGCTTATCCCTCGAACAGGGCTTTCCCGGGGAGCTGTTTTTT	CASSLSLEQGFPGELFF
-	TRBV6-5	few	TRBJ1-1	TGTGCCAGCAGTTATACGATGGCAGAACATGAAGCTTTCTTT	CASSYTMAEHEAFF
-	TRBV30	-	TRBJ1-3	TGTGCCTGGAGTGTCAGTTCTGGAAACACCATATATTTT	CAWSVSSGNTIYF
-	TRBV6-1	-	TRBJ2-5	TGTGCCAGCAGTGAACTGGAGACCCAGTACTTC	CASSELETQYF
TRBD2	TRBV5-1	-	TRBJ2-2	TGCGCCAGCAGCCTACCCGGGACTAGCGGGGGGCCCTCCACTAACACCGGGGAGCTGTTTTTT	CASSLPGTSGGPSTNTGELFF
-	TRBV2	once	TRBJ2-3	TGTGCCAGCAGTGAAGCACGGTCAAACTATGGGGATACGCAGTATTTT	CASSEARSNYGDTQYF
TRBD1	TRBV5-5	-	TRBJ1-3	TGTGCCAGCAGCCCCCATCGGACAGGGCCGTTCGGAAACACCATATATTTT	CASSPHRTGPFGNTIYF
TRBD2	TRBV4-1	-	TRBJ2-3	TGCGCCAGCAGCCAAGACCGGGGGGGGCGTGGGGATACGCAGTATTTT	CASSQDRGGRGDTQYF
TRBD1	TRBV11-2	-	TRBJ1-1	TGTGCCAGCAGCTTAAGCCAGGACAGGAGAGCTTTCTTT	CASSLSQDRRAFF
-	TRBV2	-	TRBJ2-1	TGTGCCAGCAGTGACAGGTCTTACAATGAGCAGTTCTTC	CASSDRSYNEQFF
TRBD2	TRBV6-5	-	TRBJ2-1	TGTGCCAGCAGTCGGGTGGGAGGGGTCAATGAGCAGTTCTTC	CASSRVGGVNEQFF
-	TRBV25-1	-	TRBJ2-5	TGTGCCAGCAGCGTTGGAGGGTGGGTAGAAGAGACCCAGTACTTC	CASSVGGWVEETQYF
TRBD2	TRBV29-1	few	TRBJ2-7	TGCAGCGCCCGCGGTAGCGGGATTGTTGAGCAGTACTTC	CSARGSGIVEQYF